This passage covers 4 T cell receptor beta chains from one sample sequenced in a study of cytotoxic CD8 clonotypes in ibrutinib-treated CLL. The protocol was immunoSEQ multiplex PCR, while the TCRdb copy is restricted to in-frame clones and leaves out a portion. The table has over 250,000 clones, around 77% seen once. The input for sequencing was PBMCs, taken at disease progression, from a patient treated with ibrutinib. The receptors were sampled from a human donor with chronic lymphocytic leukemia.

In this sample, this clone turned up a few times. The J gene is TRBJ2-3, the V gene TRBV11-2; no firm D call. The CDR3 length is 12 residues. The ends were cut back, 1 base at V and 6 bases at J, with 5 bases in the middle. Germline CDR1 reads SGHAT; CDR2 reads FQNNGV. The DNA of the CDR3 is TGTGCCAGCAGCTTAGTTCGGGATACGCAGTATTTT. It encodes CASSLVRDTQYF.

J is TRBJ2-5 and V is TRBV18; D ambiguous. Trimming took 3 bases from V and 4 from J, leaving 6 bases between them. Looked up from germline, CDR1 is KGHSH and CDR2 is LQKENI. CDR3 length: 12 residues. For the CDR3, the DNA is TGTGCCAGCTCACCCAGTACAGAGACCCAGTACTTC. It yields the protein CASSPSTETQYF.

The rearrangement uses TRBV15 and TRBJ2-3; possible D gene TRBD2, 6 bases. The germline V gene has CDR1 LNHNV and CDR2 YYDKDF (reference sequence). V gave up 1 base and J gave up 3 bases, with 14 bases separating them. The CDR3 totals 16 residues. CDR3 in amino acids: CATSRVFAGWTDTQYF. DNA for the CDR3: TGTGCCACCAGCAGAGTTTTTGCGGGGTGGACAGATACGCAGTATTTT.

The chain links TRBV28 to TRBJ2-2; 10 bases are shared with TRBD1. There are 19 residues in the CDR3. Germline CDR1 is MDHEN and CDR2 is SYDVKM. With V trimmed by 6 bases and J by 0 bases, 13 bases remained unmatched. This chain's CDR3 is CASRPRQGAGGTNTGELFF. Here the CDR3 DNA reads TGTGCCAGCAGACCGCGACAGGGGGCCGGCGGGACGAACACCGGGGAGCTGTTTTTT.